The next 3 T cell receptor beta chains were all read from a single sample in a study of blood T cell repertoires in COVID-19. Profiling relied on immunoSEQ multiplex PCR, and the TCRdb table lists in-frame clones only, not all of them. The data hold some 150,000 clones, with around 79% observed a single time. The sample taken for sequencing was peripheral blood. These receptor sequences come from a woman in her 70s with COVID-19, enrolled during active disease.

In its sample, this clone was seen once. The chain employs TRBV2 and TRBJ2-7, with 8 nucleotides matching TRBD1. The V gene's germline CDR1 is SNHLY and CDR2 FYNNEI. V lost 7 bases to trimming and J lost 2 bases; unmatched junction nucleotides: 10. The CDR3 contains 15 residues. DNA for the CDR3: TGTGCCAGCACCACGGGCCCGGGACAGGCCTACGAGCAGTACTTC. It encodes CASTTGPGQAYEQYF.

This clone turned up a few times. This chain links TRBV2 with TRBJ1-4, with a possible D match to TRBD1 (5 bases). Looked up from germline, CDR1 is SNHLY and CDR2 is FYNNEI. CDR3 length: 14 residues. With 6 bases removed from V and 6 bases from J, the gap between germline ends came to 14 bases. CDR3 sequence reads: CASRFGGGDEKLFF. In DNA, the CDR3 is TGTGCCAGCAGGTTCGGGGGGGGAGATGAAAAACTGTTTTTT.

The chain has TRBV9 and TRBJ1-6; 7 nucleotides agree with TRBD1. The CDR3 is 15 amino acids. Losses at the gene ends were 0 bases for V and 9 bases for J; bases not matched to a gene: 6. Germline values: CDR1 SGDLS, CDR2 YYNGEE. CDR3 nucleotide sequence: TGTGCCAGCAGCGTAGGGGACAGCTTTGGTTCACCCCTCCACTTT. It encodes CASSVGDSFGSPLHF.